Listed here are 23 T cell receptor beta chains from one sample, sequenced in a study of tumor and adjacent non-tumor tissue in lung cancer. Three rounds of nested PCR, following a modified ARM-PCR protocol, produced the TCRbeta library. TCRdb passed the multiplex PCR reads through MiXCR, listing each CDR3 protein once. Found here are 90,000 to 130,000 distinct CDR3 sequences, about 87% of them singletons; the top ten hold 20% to 25%. No cell sorting was done before RNA was extracted from the tissue. The sample consisted of lung tumor tissue. The receptors derive from a man aged 65 to 79 with non-small cell lung cancer.

The chain is built from TRBV4-3 and TRBJ2-3; 9 nucleotides line up with TRBD2. Germline V gene lookup returns CDR1 LGHNA and CDR2 YSLEER. With 3 bases clipped from V and 4 bases from J, the junction kept 8 bases outside the gene matches. The CDR3 spans 16 residues. CDR3 sequence (DNA): TGCGCCAGCAGCCATGATCTAGCGGGATGGCCAGATACGCAGTATTTT. Its translation is CASSHDLAGWPDTQYF.

The genes are TRBV4-2 and TRBJ1-2, with D maybe TRBD1 (5 bases). This CDR3 has 15 amino acids. CDR1 and CDR2 from the germline V gene are LGHNA and YNFKEQ. With 6 bases removed from V and 6 bases from J, the gap between germline ends came to 20 bases. The CDR3 region is CASRGRGARNNGYTF. The CDR3 nucleotides read TGTGCCAGCAGGGGACGTGGGGCGAGGAACAATGGCTACACCTTC.

Details on this clonotype: One junction end disagrees with the germline gene, perhaps due to a read error. The J gene is TRBJ1-3, the V gene TRBV12-3 or TRBV12-4; D unclear. CDR3 length: 16 residues. The CDR3 DNA sequence: TGTGCCAGCAGTATCTCTCTCCCCCACTCTGGAAACACTATATATTTT. This translates into CASSISLPHSGNTIYF.

Comments on this clonotype: Since the CDR3 does not end with the conserved phenylalanine or tryptophan, this likely comes from a read error. The rearrangement links TRBV29-1 to TRBJ1-2; D might be TRBD1 (6 bases). Germline assignment: CDR1 SQVTM and CDR2 ANQGSEA. V shed 4 bases and J shed 5 bases, with 20 bases lying between them. The CDR3 runs 15 residues. The CDR3 DNA reads TGCAGCGTTGGATCCCCGGGACATGGGGGATATGGCTACACCTTG. Amino acids: CSVGSPGHGGYGYTL.

Comments on this clonotype: A junction boundary mismatches the germline segment, possibly from a read error. The gene calls are TRBV10-3 and TRBJ1-2, with TRBD1 as a possible D gene (5 bases). The germline V gene has CDR1 ENHRY and CDR2 SYGVKD. This CDR3 is 16 amino acids long. CDR3 bases: TGTGCCATCAGTTCCCTCTCTCAGGGATCGTCCTATGACTACACCTTC. Translation: CAISSLSQGSSYDYTF.

With respect to this clonotype: One end of the junction fails to match germline, which may point to a read error. V is TRBV6-1 and J is TRBJ2-1; possibly TRBD2 for D (7 bases). CDR1 is MNHNS and CDR2 is SASEGT in the germline V gene. The CDR3 contains 16 residues. The CDR3 DNA is TGTACCAGCACCCTAAGGGGGGGCACCTGGTCCAATGAGCAGTTTTTC. It yields the protein CTSTLRGGTWSNEQFF.

A word on this clonotype: This CDR3 fails to terminate in the conserved phenylalanine or tryptophan, so it likely reflects a read error. V and J are TRBV12-3 or TRBV12-4 and TRBJ1-1; 7 positions match TRBD1. This CDR3 has 13 residues. CDR3 residues: CATSFRDRQKAFI. The DNA for the CDR3 is TGTGCCACCAGTTTTCGGGACAGACAGAAAGCTTTCATT.

This clonotype was detected a few times. A much larger clone lies one base from this, so it may be a read error. This chain connects TRBV24-1 to TRBJ2-3; TRBD1 or TRBD2 may be the D gene (5 bases each). Germline V gene sequence: CDR1 KGHDR, CDR2 SFDVKD. This CDR3 is 14 amino acids long. Trimming shortened V by 9 bases and J by 5 bases, and 17 bases separated the two germline ends. This chain's CDR3 is CATGRGGSLDTQYF. In nucleotides, the CDR3 is TGTGCCACCGGTCGGGGCGGCAGCTTAGATACGCAGTATTTT.

As concerns this clonotype: Relative to the germline gene, one junction end is altered; a read error may explain this. J is TRBJ2-2 and V is TRBV14; D is uncertain. Germline assignment: CDR1 SGHDN and CDR2 FVKESK. The CDR3 consists of 17 residues. The CDR3 here is CASCQDGPDQRTGELFF. The DNA of the CDR3 is TGTGCCAGCTGCCAGGACGGTCCCGACCAGAGGACCGGTGAGCTGTTTTTT.

This clonotype was counted ten times or more. This chain joins TRBV6-6 and TRBJ2-1, with TRBD2 matching over 7 bases. Germline lookup yields CDR1 MNHNY and CDR2 SVGAGI (reference sequence). V gave up 4 bases and J gave up 6 bases; unmatched junction bases: 9. CDR3 length: 15 amino acids. Here the CDR3 reads CASSSGEAGTNEQFF. The CDR3 DNA reads as TGTGCCAGCAGTTCCGGGGAAGCGGGAACCAATGAGCAGTTCTTC.

The V call is TRBV10-2, the J call TRBJ2-2, with D unresolved. Germline lookup yields CDR1 WSHSY and CDR2 SAAADI. Deletions cut 7 bases from V and 2 bases from J, with 11 bases between. The CDR3 spans 14 residues. DNA for the CDR3: TGCGCCAGCAAGATAGACACTAACACCGGGGAGCTGTTTTTT. Amino acid sequence: CASKIDTNTGELFF.

Details on this clonotype: The junction departs from the called germline gene at one end, perhaps through a read error. The chain has TRBV6-1 and TRBJ1-2; TRBD1 matches 10 bases. Germline lookup yields CDR1 MNHNS and CDR2 SASEGT. The CDR3 is made up of 14 amino acids. Written as DNA, the CDR3 is TGTGCCAGCAGCGAAGGGACAGGGGTTTGTGGCTACATCTTC. This sequence encodes CASSEGTGVCGYIF.

Turning to this clonotype: The junction and the germline gene differ at one end; a read error may be behind it. The CDR3 bases are TGTACCAGCAGTTTATACCAGGGTCGGAGTTCACCCCTCCACTTT. Its translation is CTSSLYQGRSSPLHF. V gene TRBV28 combines with J gene TRBJ1-6, with a tentative D call TRBD1 (5 bases). The CDR3 spans 15 residues. Germline loops: CDR1 MDHEN, CDR2 SYDVKM.

The chain recombines TRBV29-1 with TRBJ2-2; weak D call: TRBD2 (6 bases). CDR1 and CDR2 from the germline V gene are SQVTM and ANQGSEA. The CDR3 spans 14 residues. V lost 7 bases to trimming and J lost 4 bases, with 16 bases between them. This CDR3 is CSADVVEGTGELFF. CDR3 DNA sequence: TGCAGCGCAGACGTAGTGGAGGGCACCGGGGAGCTGTTTTTT.

Comments on this clonotype: In this CDR3 the conserved last residue, phenylalanine or tryptophan, is missing, so a read error is likely. The rearrangement links TRBV6-6 to TRBJ1-5; D is ambiguous. The CDR3 has 12 amino acids. Germline V lookup: CDR1 MNHNY, CDR2 SVGAGI (reference sequence). The CDR3 DNA is TGTACCAGCAAACAGAGCAATCAGCCCCAGCATTAT. It translates to CTSKQSNQPQHY.

Comment on this clonotype: Germline is not matched at one junction end, which may reflect a read error. This sequence joins TRBV29-1 and TRBJ2-3; D uncertain. Germline V CDR1 and CDR2: SQVTM, ANQGSEA. The CDR3 contains 13 residues. The CDR3 region has the DNA TGCAGCGTTGCGTGGAGCACTCCGTATACACAGTATTTT. As protein: CSVAWSTPYTQYF.

As to this clonotype: The junction and the germline gene differ at one end; a read error may be behind it. The chain recombines TRBV5-4 with TRBJ2-5, with a tentative D call TRBD2 (5 bases). CDR1 SGHNT and CDR2 YYREEE come from the germline V gene (reference sequence). The CDR3 runs 14 residues. The DNA of the CDR3 is TGTCCCAGCACCTTGAGACGGGGTCAAGAGACCCAATACTTC. Translation: CPSTLRRGQETQYF. Full variable domain (remainder filled in from reference TRBV5-4 and TRBJ2-5): ETGVTQSPTHLIKTRGQQVTLRCSSQSGHNTVSWYQQALGQGPQFIFQYYREEENGRGNFPPRFSGLQFPNYSSELNVNALELDDSALYLCPSTLRRGQETQYFGPGTRLLVL.

The chain recombines TRBV6-5 with TRBJ1-2; D is unclear. Trimming shortened V by 10 bases and J by 4 bases, and 22 bases separated the two germline ends. The V gene's germline CDR1 is MNHEY and CDR2 SVGAGI. The CDR3 contains 15 residues. CDR3 nucleotides: TGTGCCAACAGATACGGTGGAGGAACTAGCTATGGCTACACCTTC. Translating it yields CANRYGGGTSYGYTF.

Note on this clonotype: A much larger clone lies a single base off, so this may be a read error. The chain uses TRBV7-9 and TRBJ1-3; D call uncertain. CDR1 is SEHNR and CDR2 is FQNEAQ in the germline V gene (reference sequence). Trimming pared 8 bases from V and 2 bases from J, leaving 16 bases between. The CDR3 is 15 amino acids. The CDR3 sequence is CASGPSGRTGNTIYF. CDR3 sequence (DNA): TGTGCCAGCGGCCCCTCGGGGAGAACTGGAAACACCATATATTTT.

In regard to this clonotype: The limits of the CDR3 on the DNA are not certain, so only TCRdb's listed CDR3 is given. The chain carries TRBV29-1 and TRBJ1-1; the table's D call, TRBD1, was not checked against the DNA. The CDR3 spans 14 amino acids, including both terminal residues. Looked up from germline, CDR1 is SQVTM and CDR2 is ANQGSEA. This chain's CDR3 is CRVFGQGIKTEAFF.

A note on this clonotype: At one end the junction does not follow the germline gene, possibly because of a read error. This chain uses TRBV4-2 with TRBJ2-2; 9 bases map to TRBD2. The CDR3 runs to 17 residues. Per germline, CDR1 LGHNA and CDR2 YNFKEQ. The CDR3 sequence is CASSQVKVAGDTGELIF. DNA of the CDR3: TGTGCCAGCAGCCAAGTTAAGGTAGCGGGGGACACCGGGGAGCTGATTTTT.

Details on this clonotype: Lacking the conserved final phenylalanine or tryptophan, this CDR3 likely reflects a read error. DNA of the CDR3: TGTGCCAGTAGCTTGGGCGGGGGCCGGACTGAAGCTTTCATT. Protein sequence: CASSLGGGRTEAFI. The chain has TRBV11-2 and TRBJ1-1; D possibly corresponds to TRBD1 (6 bases). CDR3 size: 14 residues. Germline CDR1 SGHAT, CDR2 FQNNGV.

The chain links TRBV4-3 to TRBJ2-1; 7 positions match TRBD2. V shed 5 bases and J 5 bases; nucleotides not matched to a gene: 9. The CDR3 has 15 amino acids. CDR1 is LGHNA and CDR2 is YSLEER in the germline V gene. The CDR3 loop is CASSYLPGLDNEQFF. The CDR3 DNA sequence: TGCGCCAGCAGCTACCTTCCAGGACTAGACAATGAGCAGTTCTTC.